These 18 T cell receptor beta chains originate from one sample sequenced in a study of PD-L1 blockade in urothelial cancer. Here immunoSEQ multiplex PCR was the method, and the copy in TCRdb shows in-frame clones only, minus some. The table lists approximately 32,000 clones, roughly 82% of them singletons. The input for sequencing was PBMCs, taken around atezolizumab (anti-PD-L1) treatment. All receptors come from a man between 65 and 79 years old with urothelial cancer.

V and J are TRBV6-4 and TRBJ2-2; 8 nucleotides agree with TRBD1. V shed 3 bases, J shed 4 bases, and the junction held 10 bases outside the gene matches. The germline V gene encodes CDR1 MRHNA and CDR2 SNTAGT. This CDR3 is built from 17 residues. The CDR3: CASSESEWTGSTGELFF. The CDR3 coding sequence is TGTGCCAGCAGTGAAAGTGAATGGACAGGGTCCACCGGGGAGCTGTTTTTT.

This chain joins TRBV5-1 and TRBJ2-5, with D perhaps matching TRBD1 (5 bases). Germline values: CDR1 SGHRS, CDR2 YFSETQ. V was cut by 5 bases and J by 5 bases, with 16 bases left in between. This CDR3 is built from 14 residues. CDR3 in DNA: TGCGCCAGCAGGAGTCAGGGTAAACGGGAGACCCAGTACTTC. The encoded protein is CASRSQGKRETQYF.

The chain combines TRBV10-3 with TRBJ2-2, with a possible D match to TRBD1 (7 bases). Trimming took off 0 bases at V and 4 bases at J, with 18 bases between the two ends. This CDR3 spans 18 amino acids. The V gene's germline CDR1 is ENHRY and CDR2 SYGVKD. The DNA of the CDR3 is TGTGCCATCAGTGAGTCGTGGCAGGGGGGATTACCCACCGGGGAGCTGTTTTTT. As protein: CAISESWQGGLPTGELFF.

The chain links TRBV6-1 to TRBJ2-2; D gene uncertain. The CDR3 length is 14 residues. The germline V and J ends were trimmed by 1 base and 4 bases, with 7 bases remaining between them. Germline CDR1 is MNHNS and CDR2 is SASEGT. The CDR3 sequence is CASSEETGTGELFF. CDR3 DNA sequence: TGTGCCAGCAGTGAAGAGACGGGCACCGGGGAGCTGTTTTTT.

A word on this clone: A read error may account for a junction end that differs from germline. V and J are TRBV7-9 and TRBJ1-2; the D gene is possibly TRBD1 (6 bases). The CDR3 runs to 13 residues. Germline V gene sequence: CDR1 SEHNR, CDR2 FQNEAQ (reference sequence). The CDR3 sequence is CASTLGQLYGYTF. CDR3 coding DNA: TGTGCCAGCACCTTAGGACAGCTCTATGGCTACACCTTC.

The chain recombines TRBV30 with TRBJ1-2; a weak D match, TRBD1 (5 bases). Per germline, CDR1 GTSNPN and CDR2 SVGIG (reference sequence). The V and J ends lost 3 bases and 6 bases respectively, with 14 bases between them. The CDR3 totals 13 residues. The CDR3 DNA reads as TGTGCCTGGAGCCGCGGGGGATCGGATGGCTACACCTTC. Translated: CAWSRGGSDGYTF.

The chain has TRBV19 and TRBJ1-5, with TRBD1 identical over 8 bases. V lost 5 bases to trimming and J lost 5 bases; unmatched junction nucleotides: 11. CDR3 length: 16 amino acids. CDR1 and CDR2 from the germline V gene are LNHDA and SQIVND (reference sequence). CDR3 protein: CASSVRGQLKDQPQHF. As DNA, the CDR3 is TGTGCCAGTAGTGTCAGGGGGCAGCTTAAGGATCAGCCCCAGCATTTT. Using reference TRBV19 and TRBJ1-5 for the parts outside the CDR3, the full variable domain is DGGITQSPKYLFRKEGQNVTLSCEQNLNHDAMYWYRQDPGQGLRLIYYSQIVNDFQKGDIAEGYSVSREKKESFPLTVTSAQKNPTAFYLCASSVRGQLKDQPQHFGDGTRLSIL.

This chain joins TRBV5-1 and TRBJ2-3; 9 positions agree with TRBD2. CDR1 is SGHRS, CDR2 YFSETQ, per germline. The V segment lost 2 bases and the J segment 1 base; nucleotides outside the gene matches: 5. This CDR3 is 16 amino acids long. The CDR3 DNA follows: TGCGCCAGCAGCTTTCCTAGCGGGGCGGGCACAGATACGCAGTATTTT. It encodes CASSFPSGAGTDTQYF.

This clone has a handful of counts. The chain uses TRBV7-2 and TRBJ2-2; tentatively, D is TRBD2 (5 bases). The CDR3 spans 15 residues. V dropped 0 bases and J dropped 6 bases, with 11 bases sitting between them. Germline lookup yields CDR1 SGHTA and CDR2 FQGNSA. The CDR3 region is CASSLAEVRSGELFF. The CDR3 DNA reads as TGTGCCAGCAGCTTAGCGGAGGTGCGCTCCGGGGAGCTGTTTTTT.

This chain connects TRBV6-1 to TRBJ1-5; D is unclear. Germline CDR1 MNHNS, CDR2 SASEGT. CDR3 size: 13 residues. The germline V and J ends were trimmed by 4 bases and 3 bases, with 7 bases remaining between them. The CDR3 region has the DNA TGTGCCAGCAGTGCCCGGGACAATCAGCCCCAGCATTTT. As protein: CASSARDNQPQHF.

This clone is labeled as medium-sized. The chain has TRBV5-4 and TRBJ1-2; D gene ambiguous. Trimming left V 0 bases short and J 5 bases short, with 11 bases between. Germline V gene data show CDR1 as SGHNT and CDR2 as YYREEE (reference sequence). CDR3 length: 14 amino acids. CDR3 residues: CASSLDPARYGYTF. The CDR3 region has the DNA TGTGCCAGCAGCTTGGACCCGGCGCGGTATGGCTACACCTTC.

This chain's CDR3 is CASSLGQGGNTEAFF. As DNA, the CDR3 is TGCGCCAGCAGCTTGGGTCAGGGTGGAAACACTGAAGCTTTCTTT. This rearrangement joins TRBV5-1 to TRBJ1-1; tentative D call: TRBD1 (5 bases). The CDR3 is made up of 15 amino acids. With 0 bases removed from V and 2 bases from J, the gap between germline ends came to 11 bases. Germline assignment: CDR1 SGHRS and CDR2 YFSETQ. Combining the CDR3 with reference TRBV5-1 and TRBJ1-1 gives the whole variable domain KAGVTQTPRYLIKTRGQQVTLSCSPISGHRSVSWYQQTPGQGLQFLFEYFSETQRNKGNFPGRFSGRQFSNSRSEMNVSTLELGDSALYLCASSLGQGGNTEAFFGQGTRLTVV.

The chain links TRBV18 to TRBJ1-1; a weak D match, TRBD1 (6 bases). V lost 0 bases, J lost 0 bases, and 20 bases lay in between. The CDR3 runs 19 residues. CDR1 is KGHSH, CDR2 LQKENI, per germline. The CDR3 DNA reads TGTGCCAGCTCACCACCCGAAACAGGGCCTATGGGGCTGAACACTGAAGCTTTCTTT. This encodes CASSPPETGPMGLNTEAFF.

This clone was observed once. The chain couples TRBV6-6 to TRBJ2-1; TRBD1 aligns across 7 bases. CDR1 is MNHNY and CDR2 is SVGAGI in the germline V gene (reference sequence). The ends lost 6 bases at V and 6 bases at J; junction bases unmatched: 11. The CDR3 is 15 amino acids. The CDR3 bases are TGTGCCAGCAGGATGGGACAGCTTCAAGGCAATGAGCAGTTCTTC. This translates into CASRMGQLQGNEQFF.

The rearrangement links TRBV29-1 to TRBJ2-5; 12 nucleotides agree with TRBD1. V gave up 4 bases and J gave up 5 bases; unmatched junction bases: 8. Germline lookup yields CDR1 SQVTM and CDR2 ANQGSEA. This CDR3 contains 15 residues. The CDR3 loop is CSVVRDRGLGETQYF. The CDR3 DNA follows: TGCAGCGTTGTCCGGGACAGGGGGCTGGGTGAGACCCAGTACTTC.

This clone was counted a few times. The chain is built from TRBV6-6 and TRBJ2-5, with TRBD1 as a possible D gene (5 bases). Germline CDR1 is MNHNY and CDR2 is SVGAGI (reference sequence). The CDR3 covers 14 residues. The V gene lost 5 bases and the J gene lost 3 bases, with 13 bases spanning the gap. The CDR3 loop is CASSHVQGEETQYF. Written as DNA, the CDR3 is TGTGCCAGCAGTCACGTCCAGGGTGAAGAGACCCAGTACTTC.

This chain connects TRBV6-1 to TRBJ2-3; TRBD1 agrees at 8 bases. The V gene's germline CDR1 is MNHNS and CDR2 SASEGT. Trimming removed 7 bases from V and 3 bases from J; junction bases left unmatched: 6. This CDR3 is 14 amino acids long. The DNA for the CDR3 is TGTGCCAGCACCGACAGGGGCTCGACAGATACGCAGTATTTT. It specifies CASTDRGSTDTQYF.

There are a few counts of this clone. J is TRBJ2-2 and V is TRBV9; 8 nucleotides line up with TRBD1. The CDR3 loop spans 14 amino acids. With 5 bases clipped from V and 6 bases from J, the junction kept 6 bases outside the gene matches. Germline loops: CDR1 SGDLS, CDR2 YYNGEE. The DNA of the CDR3 is TGTGCCAGCAGTAGGGACAGGCTAGCCGGGGAGCTGTTTTTT. This encodes CASSRDRLAGELFF.